These 32 T cell receptor beta chains were sequenced from one sample in a study of blood T cell repertoires in COVID-19. Data came from immunoSEQ multiplex PCR; TCRdb stores just in-frame clones and leaves some out. The sample records fewer than 350,000 clones, less than 95% being singletons. The material sequenced was PBMCs or T cells enriched from blood (not recorded which). Source of these receptors: a man in his forties or fifties who had been exposed to COVID-19.

The chain links TRBV3-1 (or the pseudogene TRBV3-2) to TRBJ2-2, with D possibly TRBD1 on 7 matching bases. V lost 4 bases, J lost 4 bases, and 13 bases lay in between. CDR1 LGHDT and CDR2 YNNKEL come from the germline V gene (reference sequence). The CDR3 is 15 residues long. The CDR3 is CASSRGTAGTGELFF. The DNA for the CDR3 is TGTGCCAGCAGCCGCGGGACAGCGGGCACCGGGGAGCTGTTTTTT.

The V call is TRBV4-1, the J call TRBJ2-3, with unresolved D. The V gene's germline CDR1 is MGHRA and CDR2 YSYEKL. V gave up 0 bases and J gave up 2 bases, with 9 bases separating them. The CDR3 covers 15 residues. DNA of the CDR3: TGCGCCAGCAGCCAAGATCCGCGAAACACAGATACGCAGTATTTT. As protein: CASSQDPRNTDTQYF.

The chain recombines TRBV5-4 with TRBJ2-3, with 14 bases matching TRBD2. Germline V lookup: CDR1 SGHNT, CDR2 YYREEE (reference sequence). This CDR3 is 16 amino acids long. V trimming: 4 bases; J trimming: 3 bases; junction bases outside the gene matches: 4. The CDR3 protein is CASSGLAGGVTDTQYF. As DNA, the CDR3 is TGTGCCAGCAGCGGACTAGCGGGAGGTGTGACAGATACGCAGTATTTT.

In this sample, this clone turned up once. The chain has TRBV9 and TRBJ2-7, with 7 bases identical to TRBD1. The CDR3 has 14 residues. Germline trimming cut 3 bases from V and 5 bases from J; bases unmatched to any gene: 8. Germline values: CDR1 SGDLS, CDR2 YYNGEE. CDR3 coding DNA: TGTGCCAGCAGCGCCGACAGGGTGGCGGACGAGCAGTACTTC. It codes for CASSADRVADEQYF.

The gene calls are TRBV5-1 and TRBJ2-5; D call uncertain. CDR1 is SGHRS, CDR2 YFSETQ, per germline. The ends were cut back, 7 bases at V and 0 bases at J, with 13 bases in the middle. This CDR3 comprises 14 residues. The CDR3 DNA reads TGCGCCAGCGGAGCCTGGCGTAACCAAGAGACCCAGTACTTC. The encoded protein is CASGAWRNQETQYF.

The genes are TRBV7-2 and TRBJ1-1; D gene uncertain. This CDR3 has 13 amino acids. Germline V lookup: CDR1 SGHTA, CDR2 FQGNSA. The V end was cut by 2 bases, the J end by 4 bases, with 8 bases between. The CDR3 bases are TGTGCCAGCAGCTTAACTCCCGTCACTGAAGCTTTCTTT. Translation: CASSLTPVTEAFF.

This clone was recorded a few times. This chain connects TRBV7-3 to TRBJ1-1; D is unresolved. CDR3 length: 13 amino acids. Per germline, CDR1 SGHTA and CDR2 FQGTGA. V shed 4 bases and J shed 2 bases, with 8 bases lying between them. CDR3 DNA: TGTGCCAGCAGCTACTCAGGAAACACTGAAGCTTTCTTT. It yields the protein CASSYSGNTEAFF.

The V call is TRBV9, the J call TRBJ1-2; a possible D gene is TRBD1 (5 bases). CDR1 and CDR2 (germline): SGDLS, YYNGEE. Trimming left V 3 bases short and J 4 bases short, with 16 bases between. This CDR3 has 15 residues. The CDR3: CASSAPGEFSYGYTF. The CDR3 region has the DNA TGTGCCAGCAGCGCCCCGGGGGAATTCAGCTATGGCTACACCTTC. The full variable domain, its missing parts supplied by reference TRBV9 and TRBJ1-2, is DSGVTQTPKHLITATGQRVTLRCSPRSGDLSVYWYQQSLDQGLQFLIQYYNGEERAKGNILERFSAQQFPDLHSELNLSSLELGDSALYFCASSAPGEFSYGYTFGSGTRLTVV.

The table lists this clone with a count of one. The chain employs TRBV5-1 and TRBJ2-3, with D unclear. CDR3 length: 12 residues. CDR1 is SGHRS, CDR2 YFSETQ, per germline. With 2 bases removed from V and 3 bases from J, the gap between germline ends came to 4 bases. In DNA form, the CDR3 reads TGCGCCAGCAGCTTCAATACAGATACGCAGTATTTT. Its protein is CASSFNTDTQYF.

This clone showed up just once. This sequence joins TRBV30 and TRBJ1-4, with a weak D call TRBD1 (6 bases). Germline values: CDR1 GTSNPN, CDR2 SVGIG (reference sequence). The CDR3 consists of 15 residues. Trimming shortened V by 1 base and J by 0 bases, and 9 bases separated the two germline ends. CDR3 nucleotide sequence: TGTGCCTGGAGTGGGACAGCTTCAACTAATGAAAAACTGTTTTTT. Its protein product is CAWSGTASTNEKLFF.

This clone is a singleton in its sample. The chain joins TRBV5-1 to TRBJ1-4, with D maybe TRBD1 (5 bases). The CDR3 has 14 residues. V was trimmed by 4 bases and J by 1 base, leaving 8 bases between them. The germline gives CDR1 SGHRS, CDR2 YFSETQ. The CDR3 DNA sequence: TGCGCCAGCAGCCAGACAGTAACTAATGAAAAACTGTTTTTT. Residues: CASSQTVTNEKLFF. The whole variable domain, remainder taken from reference TRBV5-1 and TRBJ1-4, is KAGVTQTPRYLIKTRGQQVTLSCSPISGHRSVSWYQQTPGQGLQFLFEYFSETQRNKGNFPGRFSGRQFSNSRSEMNVSTLELGDSALYLCASSQTVTNEKLFFGSGTQLSVL.

The chain is built from TRBV27 and TRBJ2-5; 11 bases map to TRBD1. This CDR3 has 16 amino acids. Losses at the gene ends were 4 bases for V and 6 bases for J; bases not matched to a gene: 10. Germline CDR1 reads MNHEY; CDR2 reads SMNVEV (reference sequence). CDR3 sequence reads: CASSSTPGQGGKTQYF. The CDR3 DNA reads as TGTGCCAGCAGTTCGACGCCGGGACAGGGGGGGAAGACCCAGTACTTC.

CDR3 amino acids: CASSRSVYEQYF. The CDR3 DNA reads as TGTGCCAGCAGTCGCTCAGTCTACGAGCAGTACTTC. This chain joins TRBV28 and TRBJ2-7; no reliable D call. The CDR3 loop spans 12 amino acids. With 5 bases removed from V and 3 bases from J, the gap between germline ends came to 8 bases. The germline gives CDR1 MDHEN, CDR2 SYDVKM.

The rearrangement uses TRBV5-1 and TRBJ2-1, with 9 bases identical to TRBD2. Germline CDR1 reads SGHRS; CDR2 reads YFSETQ. V gave up 3 bases and J gave up 8 bases; unmatched junction bases: 12. The CDR3 runs 16 residues. CDR3 in amino acids: CASSSLGGRAVDEQFF. The CDR3 coding sequence is TGCGCCAGCAGCTCACTCGGCGGGAGGGCCGTGGATGAGCAGTTCTTC.

This chain links TRBV19 with TRBJ2-7, with a possible D match to TRBD1 (6 bases). CDR1 LNHDA and CDR2 SQIVND come from the germline V gene (reference sequence). The CDR3 is 12 amino acids. V lost 1 base, J lost 6 bases, and 7 bases lay in between. CDR3 sequence (DNA): TGTGCCAGTAGTATAGTAGGGGGCGAGCAGTACTTC. Protein: CASSIVGGEQYF.

The chain links TRBV5-1 to TRBJ2-7; 12 nucleotides align to TRBD2. The CDR3 covers 16 residues. The ends lost 4 bases at V and 5 bases at J; junction bases unmatched: 10. CDR1 SGHRS and CDR2 YFSETQ come from the germline V gene. CDR3 amino acids: CASSQTRWTSGDEQYF. CDR3 DNA sequence: TGCGCCAGCAGCCAAACCCGGTGGACTAGCGGGGACGAGCAGTACTTC.

The chain combines TRBV6-6 with TRBJ2-1; 7 bases are a match to TRBD2. Germline CDR1 and CDR2: MNHNY and SVGAGI (reference sequence). This CDR3 has 17 residues. V shed 5 bases, J shed 3 bases, and the junction held 13 bases outside the gene matches. The CDR3 nucleotides are TGTGCCAGCAGTCAGCGGGGTCGACTAGTCGGCTACAATGAGCAGTTCTTC. As protein: CASSQRGRLVGYNEQFF.

The J gene is TRBJ1-4, the V gene TRBV28, with D possibly being TRBD1 (5 bases). V lost 3 bases, J lost 5 bases, and 10 bases lay in between. This CDR3 is 14 amino acids long. CDR1 MDHEN and CDR2 SYDVKM come from the germline V gene. CDR3 bases: TGTGCCAGCAGTTTTCCCGCAGGGAATGAAAAACTGTTTTTT. Translating it yields CASSFPAGNEKLFF.

The chain combines TRBV13 with TRBJ2-7, with D perhaps TRBD2 (6 bases). The CDR3 spans 14 residues. V shed 3 bases and J shed 0 bases, with 9 bases lying between them. CDR1 and CDR2 from the germline V gene are PRHDT and FYEKMQ (reference sequence). CDR3 DNA sequence: TGTGCCAGCAGCTTCGAGACTAGCTCCTACGAGCAGTACTTC. Translating gives CASSFETSSYEQYF. Full variable domain (remainder filled in from reference TRBV13 and TRBJ2-7): AAGVIQSPRHLIKEKRETATLKCYPIPRHDTVYWYQQGPGQDPQFLISFYEKMQSDKGSIPDRFSAQQFSDYHSELNMSSLELGDSALYFCASSFETSSYEQYFGPGTRLTVT.

CDR3: CASSPLSGRYTEAFF. The CDR3, as DNA: TGTGCCAGCAGTCCTTTAAGCGGAAGGTACACTGAAGCTTTCTTT. V is TRBV28 and J is TRBJ1-1; D gene uncertain. V lost 5 bases, J lost 3 bases, and 16 bases lay in between. The CDR3 length is 15 residues. The V gene's germline CDR1 is MDHEN and CDR2 SYDVKM.

This clone is a singleton in its sample. The chain joins TRBV6-1 to TRBJ1-6, with TRBD1 as a possible D gene (5 bases). The CDR3 covers 18 residues. V was pared by 2 bases and J by 2 bases, with 16 bases between. In germline, CDR1 is MNHNS, CDR2 SASEGT. Here the CDR3 reads CASSEYGQQVPYNSPLHF. DNA of the CDR3: TGTGCCAGCAGTGAATATGGGCAACAGGTCCCCTATAATTCACCCCTCCACTTT.

This clone was counted a single time. J is TRBJ2-3 and V is TRBV10-3; 7 nucleotides agree with TRBD2. J gave up 4 bases and V 6 bases, and 13 bases lay outside the gene matches. The CDR3 spans 16 residues. Germline-derived CDR1 and CDR2 are ENHRY and SYGVKD. The CDR3 region is CAISLGGRLVADTQYF. The CDR3 nucleotides read TGTGCCATCAGCTTAGGCGGGAGATTAGTAGCAGATACGCAGTATTTT.

This rearrangement joins TRBV19 to TRBJ1-1; a possible D gene is TRBD1 (5 bases). CDR1 and CDR2 from the germline V gene are LNHDA and SQIVND (reference sequence). CDR3 size: 14 residues. V was cut by 5 bases and J by 5 bases, with 15 bases left in between. CDR3 region: CASSDAGGWTEAFF. CDR3 nucleotide sequence: TGTGCCAGTAGTGACGCGGGGGGTTGGACTGAAGCTTTCTTT.

This sequence joins TRBV24-1 and TRBJ1-2, with TRBD1 as a possible D gene (5 bases). This CDR3 is 15 amino acids long. CDR1 and CDR2 from the germline V gene are KGHDR and SFDVKD. V was clipped by 4 bases and J by 3 bases, with 14 bases between them. This CDR3 is CATSDPSAGHYGYTF. The CDR3 DNA is TGTGCCACCAGTGACCCTTCGGCGGGACACTATGGCTACACCTTC.

The rearrangement links TRBV3-1 (or the pseudogene TRBV3-2) to TRBJ1-1; D unclear. CDR1 and CDR2 (germline): LGHDT, YNNKEL (reference sequence). The length of the CDR3 is 13 residues. Trimming removed 3 bases from V and 10 bases from J, with 15 bases in between. The CDR3, as DNA: TGTGCCAGCAGCCATCGCAGCGCGAATGTAGCTTTCTTT. Encoded protein: CASSHRSANVAFF.

V usage is TRBV5-1 and J usage is TRBJ2-7; possible D gene TRBD2, 6 bases. The CDR3 contains 16 residues. The germline V gene encodes CDR1 SGHRS and CDR2 YFSETQ. Trimming shortened V by 3 bases and J by 4 bases, and 20 bases separated the two germline ends. The CDR3 nucleotides are TGCGCCAGCAGCTCGGGCCGGGGGACCTTCCTTTACGAGCAGTACTTC. Translation gives CASSSGRGTFLYEQYF.

The chain links TRBV9 to TRBJ2-2; weak D call: TRBD2 (5 bases). Germline V gene lookup returns CDR1 SGDLS and CDR2 YYNGEE. The CDR3 runs to 14 residues. Trimming pared 3 bases from V and 4 bases from J, leaving 10 bases between. CDR3 bases: TGTGCCAGCAGCGGGAGCGGTAGCACCGGGGAGCTGTTTTTT. Translated: CASSGSGSTGELFF.

The chain couples TRBV13 to TRBJ2-7; D remains ambiguous. Trimming left V 5 bases short and J 0 bases short, with 5 bases between. The germline gives CDR1 PRHDT, CDR2 FYEKMQ (reference sequence). CDR3 size: 12 residues. CDR3: CASSRSSYEQYF. The CDR3 DNA sequence: TGTGCCAGCAGCCGTAGCTCCTACGAGCAGTACTTC.

The CDR3 is CASSQAGTVGPNYGYTF. The DNA for the CDR3 is TGTGCCAGCAGCCAAGCCGGGACAGTTGGGCCTAACTATGGCTACACCTTC. This chain joins TRBV4-2 and TRBJ1-2; 7 nucleotides match TRBD1. The CDR3 consists of 17 residues. The germline V gene has CDR1 LGHNA and CDR2 YNFKEQ. J gave up 0 bases and V 1 base, and 8 bases lay outside the gene matches.

This sequence joins TRBV7-6 and TRBJ1-6, with a possible D match to TRBD1 (5 bases). Trimming stripped 6 bases from V and 2 bases from J, with 11 bases between. CDR1 SGHVS and CDR2 FNYEAQ come from the germline V gene. The CDR3 is made up of 15 amino acids. CDR3 in amino acids: CASSSQGPYNSPLHF. DNA of the CDR3: TGTGCCAGCAGTTCTCAGGGTCCCTATAATTCACCCCTCCACTTT.

This chain joins TRBV19 and TRBJ2-1; D call uncertain. CDR3 length: 11 amino acids. V was trimmed by 8 bases and J by 3 bases, leaving 5 bases between them. The germline V gene encodes CDR1 LNHDA and CDR2 SQIVND (reference sequence). CDR3 sequence: CASAGYNEQFF. The CDR3 DNA reads TGTGCCAGTGCCGGCTACAATGAGCAGTTCTTC. Filled out from reference TRBV19 and TRBJ2-1, the complete variable domain reads DGGITQSPKYLFRKEGQNVTLSCEQNLNHDAMYWYRQDPGQGLRLIYYSQIVNDFQKGDIAEGYSVSREKKESFPLTVTSAQKNPTAFYLCASAGYNEQFFGPGTRLTVL.

The chain is built from TRBV28 and TRBJ1-2, with TRBD1 matching 7 bases. The CDR3 is 15 amino acids. Germline V CDR1 and CDR2: MDHEN, SYDVKM. Germline trimming cut 6 bases from V and 2 bases from J; bases unmatched to any gene: 9. The CDR3 DNA follows: TGTGCCAGCAGCAGGGGACAGTGGAACAACTATGGCTACACCTTC. Its protein is CASSRGQWNNYGYTF.